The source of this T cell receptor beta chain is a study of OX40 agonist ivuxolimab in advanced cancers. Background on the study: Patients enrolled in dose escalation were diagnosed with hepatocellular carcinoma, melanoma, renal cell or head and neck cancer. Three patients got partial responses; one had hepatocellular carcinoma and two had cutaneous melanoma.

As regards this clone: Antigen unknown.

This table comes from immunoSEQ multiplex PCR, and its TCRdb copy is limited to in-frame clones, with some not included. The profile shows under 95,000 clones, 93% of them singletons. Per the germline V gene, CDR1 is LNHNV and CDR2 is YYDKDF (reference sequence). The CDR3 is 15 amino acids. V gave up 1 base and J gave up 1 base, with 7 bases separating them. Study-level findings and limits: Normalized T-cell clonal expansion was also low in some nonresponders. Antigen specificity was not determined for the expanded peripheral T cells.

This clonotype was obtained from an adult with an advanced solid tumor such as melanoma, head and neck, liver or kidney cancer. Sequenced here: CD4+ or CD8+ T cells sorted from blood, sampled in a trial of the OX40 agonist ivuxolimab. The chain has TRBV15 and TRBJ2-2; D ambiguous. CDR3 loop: CATSRGVRNTGELFF. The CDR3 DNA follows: TGTGCCACCAGCAGAGGGGTCCGGAACACCGGGGAGCTGTTTTTT.